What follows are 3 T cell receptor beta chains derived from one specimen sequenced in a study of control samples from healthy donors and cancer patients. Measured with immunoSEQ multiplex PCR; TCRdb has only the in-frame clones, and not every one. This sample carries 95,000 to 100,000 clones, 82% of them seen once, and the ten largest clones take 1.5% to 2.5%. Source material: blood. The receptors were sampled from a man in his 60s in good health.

CDR3 DNA sequence: TGTGCCACCTTGCAAACCGGGACTAGCGGGGTGAAGCAGTACTTC. It encodes CATLQTGTSGVKQYF. The chain joins TRBV10-3 to TRBJ2-7; 13 bases are a match to TRBD2. The CDR3 extends over 15 amino acids. CDR1 is ENHRY, CDR2 SYGVKD, per germline. Losses at the gene ends were 10 bases for V and 8 bases for J; bases not matched to a gene: 14.

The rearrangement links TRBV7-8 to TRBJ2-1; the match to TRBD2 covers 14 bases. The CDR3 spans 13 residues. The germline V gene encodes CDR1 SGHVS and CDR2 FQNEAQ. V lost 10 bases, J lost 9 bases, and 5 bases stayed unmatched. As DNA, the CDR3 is TGTGCCACGCAGGGACTAGCGGGAGCTGAGCAGTTCTTC. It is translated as CATQGLAGAEQFF. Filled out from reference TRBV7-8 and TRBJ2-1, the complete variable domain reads GAGVSQSPRYKVAKRGQDVALRCDPISGHVSLFWYQQALGQGPEFLTYFQNEAQLDKSGLPSDRFFAERPEGSVSTLKIQRTQQEDSAVYLCATQGLAGAEQFFGPGTRLTVL.

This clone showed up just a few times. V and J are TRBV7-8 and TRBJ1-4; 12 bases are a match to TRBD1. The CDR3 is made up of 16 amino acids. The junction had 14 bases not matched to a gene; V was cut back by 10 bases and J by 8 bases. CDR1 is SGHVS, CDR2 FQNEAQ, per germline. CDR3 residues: CATAPGQGALREKLFF. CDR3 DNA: TGTGCCACCGCCCCGGGACAGGGGGCGCTTAGGGAAAAACTGTTTTTT.